These T cell receptor beta chains were read from a single sample in a study of blood T cell repertoires in COVID-19. TCRdb's copy holds only in-frame clones and misses some; the assay was immunoSEQ multiplex PCR. This sample carries hundreds of thousands of clones, roughly 87% of them seen once, and the ten largest clones take just under 2%. Material for sequencing was PBMCs or T cells enriched from blood (not recorded which). The origin of the receptors is a woman under 30 with acute COVID-19. The CDR3 runs from the conserved cysteine through the conserved F or W. Fields, in order: V gene, J gene, D gene, clone size, CDR3 DNA, CDR3 protein. A D gene is named only where the DNA matches it firmly. For some rows the clone size is stated as once, few or many, or as a class when expanded; others skip it.

v_gene: TRBV20-1; j_gene: TRBJ1-1; d_gene: NA; abundance: NA; CDR3nt: TGCAGTGCTAGTCTGAGCTCCCCCGGGGACACTGAAGCTTTCTTT; CDR3aa: CSASLSSPGDTEAFF
v_gene: TRBV3-1/TRBV3-2; j_gene: TRBJ1-2; d_gene: NA; abundance: few; CDR3nt: TGTGCCAGCAGCCAGATACAACATGGCTACACCTTC; CDR3aa: CASSQIQHGYTF
v_gene: TRBV2; j_gene: TRBJ1-3; d_gene: NA; abundance: NA; CDR3nt: TGTGCCAGCAGTCCGCGGGCTTCTGGAAACACCATATATTTT; CDR3aa: CASSPRASGNTIYF
v_gene: TRBV6-4; j_gene: TRBJ2-6; d_gene: TRBD1; abundance: NA; CDR3nt: TGTGCCAGCAGTGATCAGGGGGCTGGGGCCAACGTCCTGACTTTC; CDR3aa: CASSDQGAGANVLTF
v_gene: TRBV4-1; j_gene: TRBJ1-5; d_gene: TRBD1; abundance: once; CDR3nt: TGCGCCAGCAGCCAAGGGGGACAGGGGGCATTTCAGCCCCAGCATTTT; CDR3aa: CASSQGGQGAFQPQHF
v_gene: TRBV19; j_gene: TRBJ2-1; d_gene: TRBD2; abundance: NA; CDR3nt: TGTGCCAGTAGTATTCGACTAGCAGGCGAGCAGTTCTTC; CDR3aa: CASSIRLAGEQFF
v_gene: TRBV9; j_gene: TRBJ2-5; d_gene: NA; abundance: NA; CDR3nt: TGTGCCAGCAGCGTGGAGGCTTTCCAAGAGACCCAGTACTTC; CDR3aa: CASSVEAFQETQYF
v_gene: TRBV2; j_gene: TRBJ2-7; d_gene: TRBD1; abundance: NA; CDR3nt: TGTGCCAGCAGTTCGGACAGGGGGGACTACGAGCAGTACTTC; CDR3aa: CASSSDRGDYEQYF
v_gene: TRBV3-1/TRBV3-2; j_gene: TRBJ1-2; d_gene: TRBD1; abundance: NA; CDR3nt: TGTGCCAGCAGCCAATGGACAGGGAATTATGGCTACACCTTC; CDR3aa: CASSQWTGNYGYTF
v_gene: TRBV6-1; j_gene: TRBJ2-2; d_gene: NA; abundance: NA; CDR3nt: TGTGCCAGCAGTGAAGGGGGCGACACCGGGGAGCTGTTTTTT; CDR3aa: CASSEGGDTGELFF
v_gene: TRBV5-1; j_gene: TRBJ2-7; d_gene: NA; abundance: once; CDR3nt: TGCGCCACCTCGGTGGACTCCACCTACGAGCAGTACTTC; CDR3aa: CATSVDSTYEQYF
v_gene: TRBV7-3; j_gene: TRBJ2-3; d_gene: NA; abundance: once; CDR3nt: TGTGCCAGCAGCTTAAACCAGGGTAGCACAGATACGCAGTATTTT; CDR3aa: CASSLNQGSTDTQYF
v_gene: TRBV5-4; j_gene: TRBJ2-1; d_gene: NA; abundance: NA; CDR3nt: TGTGCCAGCAGCCCCAGGGCCTACAATGAGCAGTTCTTC; CDR3aa: CASSPRAYNEQFF
v_gene: TRBV11-2; j_gene: TRBJ2-7; d_gene: NA; abundance: NA; CDR3nt: TGTGCCAGCAGCTCCGGGACAAGGGTCTACGAGCAGTACTTC; CDR3aa: CASSSGTRVYEQYF
v_gene: TRBV29-1; j_gene: TRBJ2-1; d_gene: TRBD2; abundance: NA; CDR3nt: TGCAGCGTTGAAGGGCGGGAGCAGGATGAGCAGTTCTTC; CDR3aa: CSVEGREQDEQFF
v_gene: TRBV6-6; j_gene: TRBJ1-6; d_gene: NA; abundance: NA; CDR3nt: TGTGCCAGCAGTCCTCGCGGGCGCTCCGTCAACTATAATTCACCCCTCCACTTT; CDR3aa: CASSPRGRSVNYNSPLHF
v_gene: TRBV3-1/TRBV3-2; j_gene: TRBJ1-1; d_gene: TRBD1; abundance: NA; CDR3nt: TGTGCCAGCAGTAAGGGACAGGTGAACACTGAAGCTTTCTTT; CDR3aa: CASSKGQVNTEAFF
v_gene: TRBV11-3; j_gene: TRBJ1-1; d_gene: TRBD1; abundance: few; CDR3nt: TGTGCCAGCAGTCGCTACATAGACAGGGTGGCTGAAGCTTTCTTT; CDR3aa: CASSRYIDRVAEAFF
v_gene: TRBV5-1; j_gene: TRBJ2-1; d_gene: NA; abundance: once; CDR3nt: TGCGCCAGCAGCTCGAGGATGGACTCCTACAATGAGCAGTTCTTC; CDR3aa: CASSSRMDSYNEQFF
v_gene: TRBV11-2; j_gene: TRBJ1-6; d_gene: TRBD1; abundance: NA; CDR3nt: TGTGCCAGCAGCCCAGAGAGGACAGGCCTAAATTCACCCCTCCACTTT; CDR3aa: CASSPERTGLNSPLHF
v_gene: TRBV7-6; j_gene: TRBJ2-3; d_gene: TRBD2; abundance: NA; CDR3nt: TGTGCCAGCAGCTTAGGCGGGAGGGCCGTTGCAGATACGCAGTATTTT; CDR3aa: CASSLGGRAVADTQYF
v_gene: TRBV11-2; j_gene: TRBJ1-2; d_gene: NA; abundance: NA; CDR3nt: TGTGCCAGCAGCTTAATCCGTGACAGTGCTCCACCTTCTGACTATGGCTACACCTTC; CDR3aa: CASSLIRDSAPPSDYGYTF
v_gene: TRBV10-3; j_gene: TRBJ1-1; d_gene: NA; abundance: NA; CDR3nt: TGTGCCATCAGTGAGTCCCCTATGGTCAGCGCATCTTTCTTT; CDR3aa: CAISESPMVSASFF
v_gene: TRBV5-6; j_gene: TRBJ1-5; d_gene: NA; abundance: NA; CDR3nt: TGTGCCAGCAGCTTGGGAGGCACCGGGGATAGCAATCAGCCCCAGCATTTT; CDR3aa: CASSLGGTGDSNQPQHF
v_gene: TRBV5-1; j_gene: TRBJ2-2; d_gene: NA; abundance: NA; CDR3nt: TGCGCCAGCAGCCTCCGGGACATCACCGGGGAGCTGTTTTTT; CDR3aa: CASSLRDITGELFF
v_gene: TRBV29-1; j_gene: TRBJ1-5; d_gene: NA; abundance: NA; CDR3nt: TGCAGCGTTGAATTCCAGAGGGATCAGCCCCAGCATTTT; CDR3aa: CSVEFQRDQPQHF
v_gene: TRBV6-1; j_gene: TRBJ1-2; d_gene: TRBD1; abundance: NA; CDR3nt: TGTGCCAGCAGTGAAGCCCGCGGGCCAGGGGGGTATGGCTACACCTTC; CDR3aa: CASSEARGPGGYGYTF
v_gene: TRBV11-2; j_gene: TRBJ1-1; d_gene: TRBD1; abundance: NA; CDR3nt: TGTGCCAGCAGCTTTGCCGGGACAGGGAATGGGAACACTGAAGCTTTCTTT; CDR3aa: CASSFAGTGNGNTEAFF
v_gene: TRBV4-1; j_gene: TRBJ2-7; d_gene: TRBD1; abundance: once; CDR3nt: TGCGCCAGCAGCTTACAAGACCGGGACAGATCCTTCGAGCAGTACTTC; CDR3aa: CASSLQDRDRSFEQYF
v_gene: TRBV13; j_gene: TRBJ2-5; d_gene: NA; abundance: NA; CDR3nt: TGTGCCAGCAGCTCCCCCCCCCGGGAGACCCAGTACTTC; CDR3aa: CASSSPPRETQYF
v_gene: TRBV25-1; j_gene: TRBJ2-7; d_gene: TRBD1; abundance: NA; CDR3nt: TGTGCCAGCAGAACAGGGGGCACCTACGAGCAGTACTTC; CDR3aa: CASRTGGTYEQYF
v_gene: TRBV7-2; j_gene: TRBJ2-2; d_gene: TRBD2; abundance: NA; CDR3nt: TGTGCCAGCAGCTTAGGGCCTAGCGGGCCCTTGGGTGGCGGGGAGCTGTTTTTT; CDR3aa: CASSLGPSGPLGGGELFF
v_gene: TRBV18; j_gene: TRBJ2-7; d_gene: TRBD1; abundance: NA; CDR3nt: TGTGCCAGCTCACCACCGACAGGGGGTTACGAGCAGTACTTC; CDR3aa: CASSPPTGGYEQYF
v_gene: TRBV20-1; j_gene: TRBJ2-5; d_gene: NA; abundance: NA; CDR3nt: TGCAGTGCTAGAGTTCGAGAGACCCAGTACTTC; CDR3aa: CSARVRETQYF
v_gene: TRBV7-2; j_gene: TRBJ1-5; d_gene: TRBD1; abundance: NA; CDR3nt: TGTGCCAGCAGCCTCGACAGGGGGGGTCAGCCCCAGCATTTT; CDR3aa: CASSLDRGGQPQHF
v_gene: TRBV6-4; j_gene: TRBJ1-6; d_gene: TRBD1; abundance: NA; CDR3nt: TGTGCCAGCAGTGACTGGGACAGGGACAAAAGGGGACAGTCACCCCTCCACTTT; CDR3aa: CASSDWDRDKRGQSPLHF
v_gene: TRBV18; j_gene: TRBJ1-1; d_gene: TRBD1; abundance: NA; CDR3nt: TGTGCCAGCTCACCTTTCGCGACAGGGGGATTCACTGAAGCTTTCTTT; CDR3aa: CASSPFATGGFTEAFF
v_gene: TRBV10-3; j_gene: TRBJ2-2; d_gene: NA; abundance: NA; CDR3nt: TGTGCCATCAGTGAGTCCCCTCGGTCCGGGGAGCTGTTTTTT; CDR3aa: CAISESPRSGELFF
v_gene: TRBV9; j_gene: TRBJ1-1; d_gene: NA; abundance: NA; CDR3nt: TGTGCCAGCAGCGTTGAGGCGGACACTGAAGCTTTCTTT; CDR3aa: CASSVEADTEAFF
v_gene: TRBV7-2; j_gene: TRBJ1-2; d_gene: NA; abundance: NA; CDR3nt: TGTGCCAGCAGCCCAGACAGGAACTATGGCTACACCTTC; CDR3aa: CASSPDRNYGYTF
v_gene: TRBV9; j_gene: TRBJ1-1; d_gene: NA; abundance: NA; CDR3nt: TGTGCCAGCAGCGACGGACAGAACACTGAAGCTTTCTTT; CDR3aa: CASSDGQNTEAFF
v_gene: TRBV7-2; j_gene: TRBJ1-1; d_gene: NA; abundance: NA; CDR3nt: TGTGCCAGCAGCTTAGTGGACAGAAACACTGAAGCTTTCTTT; CDR3aa: CASSLVDRNTEAFF
v_gene: TRBV12-3/TRBV12-4; j_gene: TRBJ1-1; d_gene: NA; abundance: NA; CDR3nt: TGTGCCAGCAGCCTTATGAACACTGAAGCTTTCTTT; CDR3aa: CASSLMNTEAFF
v_gene: TRBV6-1; j_gene: TRBJ1-4; d_gene: NA; abundance: NA; CDR3nt: TGTGCCAGCAGTGCCATAGGAAATAGGGGGAATGAAAAACTGTTTTTT; CDR3aa: CASSAIGNRGNEKLFF
v_gene: TRBV23-1; j_gene: TRBJ1-1; d_gene: TRBD1; abundance: NA; CDR3nt: TGCGCCAGCAGTCAATCGCCCTTGACAGGGACGAACACTGAAGCTTTCTTT; CDR3aa: CASSQSPLTGTNTEAFF
v_gene: TRBV4-3; j_gene: TRBJ2-7; d_gene: TRBD1; abundance: NA; CDR3nt: TGCGCCAGCAGCCAATTACTACAGGGGGGCGAGCAGTACTTC; CDR3aa: CASSQLLQGGEQYF